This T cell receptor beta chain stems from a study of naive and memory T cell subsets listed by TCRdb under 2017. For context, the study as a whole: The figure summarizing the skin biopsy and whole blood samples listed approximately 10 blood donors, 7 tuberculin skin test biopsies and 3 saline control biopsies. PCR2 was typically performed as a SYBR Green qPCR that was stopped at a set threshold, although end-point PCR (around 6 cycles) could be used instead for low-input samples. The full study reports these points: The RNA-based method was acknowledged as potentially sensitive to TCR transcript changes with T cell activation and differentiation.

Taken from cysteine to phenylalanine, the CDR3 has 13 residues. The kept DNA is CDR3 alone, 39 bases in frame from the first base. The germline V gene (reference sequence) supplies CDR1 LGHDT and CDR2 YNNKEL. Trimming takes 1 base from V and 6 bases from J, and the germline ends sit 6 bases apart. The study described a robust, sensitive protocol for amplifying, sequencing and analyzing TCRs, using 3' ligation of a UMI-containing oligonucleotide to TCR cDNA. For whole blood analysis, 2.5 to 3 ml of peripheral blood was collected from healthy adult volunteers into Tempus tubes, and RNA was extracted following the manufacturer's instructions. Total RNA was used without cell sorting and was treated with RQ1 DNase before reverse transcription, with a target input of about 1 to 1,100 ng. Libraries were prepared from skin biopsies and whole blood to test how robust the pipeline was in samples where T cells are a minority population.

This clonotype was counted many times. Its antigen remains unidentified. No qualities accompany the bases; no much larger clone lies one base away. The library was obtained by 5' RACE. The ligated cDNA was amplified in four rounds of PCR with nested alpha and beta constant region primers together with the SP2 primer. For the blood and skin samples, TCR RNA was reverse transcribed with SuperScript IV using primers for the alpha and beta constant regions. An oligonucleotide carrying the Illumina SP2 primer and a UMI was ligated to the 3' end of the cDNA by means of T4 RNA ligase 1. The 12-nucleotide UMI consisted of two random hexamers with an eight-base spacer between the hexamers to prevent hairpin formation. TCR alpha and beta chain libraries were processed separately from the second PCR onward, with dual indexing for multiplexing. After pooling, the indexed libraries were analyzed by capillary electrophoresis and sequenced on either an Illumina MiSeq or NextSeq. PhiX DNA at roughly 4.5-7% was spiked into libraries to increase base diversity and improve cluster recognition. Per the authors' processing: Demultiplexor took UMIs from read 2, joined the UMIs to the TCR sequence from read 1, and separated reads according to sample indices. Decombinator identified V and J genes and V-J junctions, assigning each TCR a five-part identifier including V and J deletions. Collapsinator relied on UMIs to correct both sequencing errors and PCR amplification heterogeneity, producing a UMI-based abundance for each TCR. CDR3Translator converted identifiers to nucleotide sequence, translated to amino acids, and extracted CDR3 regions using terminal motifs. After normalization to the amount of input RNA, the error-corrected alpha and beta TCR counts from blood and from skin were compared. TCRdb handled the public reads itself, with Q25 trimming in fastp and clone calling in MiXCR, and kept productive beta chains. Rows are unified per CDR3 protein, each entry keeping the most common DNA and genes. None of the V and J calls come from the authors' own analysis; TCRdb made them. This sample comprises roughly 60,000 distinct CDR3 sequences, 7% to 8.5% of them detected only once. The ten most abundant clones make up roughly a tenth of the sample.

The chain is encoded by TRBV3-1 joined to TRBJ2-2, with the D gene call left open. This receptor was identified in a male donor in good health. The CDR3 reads CASSQGVSGELFF. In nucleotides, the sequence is TGTGCCAGCAGCCAAGGGGTTTCCGGGGAGCTGTTTTTT.